These 8 T cell receptor beta chains were sequenced from one sample in a study of T cells in Graves' hyperthyroidism and ophthalmopathy. Amplification of TCR beta CDR3 regions used RNA as the template. The primer set for the first-round RT-PCR of the TCR CDR3 was HTBI. From the multiplex PCR reads, TCRdb called clonotypes with MiXCR, one entry per CDR3 protein. The sample carries about 150,000 distinct CDR3 sequences, less than 25% recorded once. Source material: blood. The receptor set was obtained from a woman aged 45-65 years with Graves' hyperthyroidism that later progressed to Graves' ophthalmopathy.

This clonotype was recorded at least ten times. The chain couples TRBV6-5 to TRBJ2-7; 8 bases map to TRBD2. The CDR3 runs to 17 residues. V lost 0 bases to trimming and J lost 1 base; unmatched junction nucleotides: 8. The V gene's germline CDR1 is MNHEY and CDR2 SVGAGI. CDR3 DNA sequence: TGTGCCAGCAGTTACTCTTCAAGCGGGAGCTCATCCTACGAGCAGTACTTC. Translated: CASSYSSSGSSSYEQYF.

The chain has TRBV4-1 and TRBJ2-2; 7 bases are shared with TRBD2. CDR1 MGHRA and CDR2 YSYEKL come from the germline V gene. Germline trimming cut 1 base from V and 6 bases from J; bases unmatched to any gene: 2. The CDR3 consists of 14 residues. For the CDR3, the DNA is TGCGCCAGCAGCCAAGGGCGGGGGTCCGGGGAGCTGTTTTTT. Translation gives CASSQGRGSGELFF.

In the case of this clonotype: This may be a read error: a much more frequent sequence differs by one nucleotide. The CDR3 reads CSARSLWGLDEQYF. In DNA form, the CDR3 reads TGCAGTGCTAGATCGCTCTGGGGCCTTGACGAGCAGTACTTC. This chain joins TRBV20-1 and TRBJ2-7; a weak D match, TRBD1 (5 bases). CDR1 and CDR2 (germline): DFQATT, SNEGSKA (reference sequence). V was shortened by 2 bases and J by 5 bases, with 16 bases between the two germline ends. CDR3 length: 14 amino acids.

CDR3 DNA: TGTGCCAGCAGTCCATTCATAAAACAGGGGGGGAACACTGAAGCTTTCTTT. Encoded protein: CASSPFIKQGGNTEAFF. This chain joins TRBV27 and TRBJ1-1, with 8 bases that match TRBD1. After removal of 5 bases from V and 1 base from J, the junction contained 12 bases not matched to a gene. Germline V CDR1 and CDR2: MNHEY, SMNVEV (reference sequence). The CDR3 sequence is 17 residues long.

CDR3 region: CASSPRLSGLNTDTQYF. The CDR3 bases are TGTGCCAGCAGTCCCCGCCTTTCGGGACTAAACACAGATACGCAGTATTTT. The rearrangement links TRBV28 to TRBJ2-3; 7 bases fit TRBD2. The ends lost 5 bases at V and 2 bases at J; junction bases unmatched: 13. This CDR3 region has 17 residues. Germline CDR1 and CDR2: MDHEN and SYDVKM.

This clonotype was observed at least ten times. This chain uses TRBV6-1 with TRBJ2-1, with 8 nucleotides matching TRBD2. The CDR3 runs 16 residues. Germline-derived CDR1 and CDR2 are MNHNS and SASEGT. Losses at the gene ends were 5 bases for V and 4 bases for J; bases not matched to a gene: 10. The DNA of the CDR3 is TGTGCCAGCAGTTATAGAGGGGGACTAGGGTACAATGAGCAGTTCTTC. It translates to CASSYRGGLGYNEQFF.

The chain links TRBV7-8 to TRBJ1-2; 9 nucleotides line up with TRBD1. Germline V CDR1 and CDR2: SGHVS, FQNEAQ. This CDR3 has 17 residues. Unmatched junction bases numbered 14, after V lost 5 bases and J lost 4 bases. This chain's CDR3 is CASSARGTGGALYGYTF. The CDR3 DNA reads as TGTGCCAGCAGCGCGAGAGGAACAGGGGGCGCTCTCTATGGCTACACCTTC.

This clonotype was observed a handful of times. The rearrangement links TRBV24-1 to TRBJ1-1; D is unresolved. CDR3 length equals 13 residues. Germline V lookup: CDR1 KGHDR, CDR2 SFDVKD. Trimming removed 6 bases at V and 2 bases at J, with 9 bases between. The CDR3 here is CATSTGLNTEAFF. The DNA of the CDR3 is TGTGCCACCAGTACGGGCCTAAACACTGAAGCTTTCTTT.